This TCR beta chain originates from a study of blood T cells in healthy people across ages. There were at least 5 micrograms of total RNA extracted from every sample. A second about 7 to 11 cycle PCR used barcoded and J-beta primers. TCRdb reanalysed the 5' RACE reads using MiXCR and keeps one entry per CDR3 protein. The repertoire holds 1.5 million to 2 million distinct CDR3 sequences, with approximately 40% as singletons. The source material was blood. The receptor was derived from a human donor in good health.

CDR3 loop: CASSDGLRHESQQYF. CDR3 DNA: TGTGCCAGCAGTGACGGTCTGAGGCACGAGTCGCAGCAGTACTTC. The chain recombines TRBV2 with TRBJ2-5; D is unresolved. Between the trimmed V and J ends, which lost 3 bases and 11 bases, there was a span of 22 bases. CDR1 SNHLY and CDR2 FYNNEI come from the germline V gene. This CDR3 has 15 residues.